The rows below give T cell receptor beta chains drawn from one sample of a study of CD8+ T cells in alopecia areata. The protocol was immunoSEQ multiplex PCR, while the TCRdb copy is restricted to in-frame clones and leaves out a portion. The sample carries over 90,000 clones, 45% to 60% recorded once. Sequences were obtained from CD4+ T cells sorted from blood. These receptors were obtained from a human donor in good health. Each CDR3 is given with its conserved first and last residue. A D gene is named only where the DNA matches it firmly. Part of the rows lack a size; the others show once, few, many or a class for expanded clones.

J gene	clone size	D gene	V gene	CDR3 DNA	CDR3 protein
TRBJ2-5	.	.	TRBV5-1	TGCGCCAGCAGACCAGACACGGGGGTGGTTCAAGAGACCCAGTACTTC	CASRPDTGVVQETQYF
TRBJ1-1	few	TRBD1	TRBV6-6	TGTGCCAGCACCGAGACTGGACAGGGGGGCACTGAAGCTTTCTTT	CASTETGQGGTEAFF
TRBJ2-1	.	.	TRBV25-1	TGTGCCAGCAGTGAATGGCGGGCCCAATCAACGCAGTTCTTC	CASSEWRAQSTQFF
TRBJ2-6	.	TRBD1	TRBV19	TGTGCCAGTAGTATCTCGAACAGGGGAAGGCCTGGGGCCAACGTCCTGACTTTC	CASSISNRGRPGANVLTF
TRBJ2-5	once	.	TRBV29-1	TGCAGCGTTGAGGTGCTTGGGGAGACCCAGTACTTC	CSVEVLGETQYF
TRBJ1-6	.	TRBD1	TRBV27	TGTGCCAGCAGTTCAGACAGGGGGTGGAATTCACCCCTCCACTTT	CASSSDRGWNSPLHF
TRBJ1-5	few	.	TRBV6-6	TGTGCCAGCAGACAAGATCAGCCCCAGCATTTT	CASRQDQPQHF
TRBJ1-4	few	.	TRBV5-1	TGCGCCAGCAGCTGGACCTCGACTAATGAAAAACTGTTTTTT	CASSWTSTNEKLFF
TRBJ2-7	.	.	TRBV6-5	TGTGCCAGCAGTTACTCGACAGGCGGCTACGAGCAGTACTTC	CASSYSTGGYEQYF
TRBJ1-6	few	TRBD1	TRBV10-3	TGTGCCATCAAACCGGGACAGGGGGCTGATTCACCCCTCCACTTT	CAIKPGQGADSPLHF
TRBJ2-3	few	.	TRBV28	TGTGCCAGCAGTTTAGGACGGGAGGATACGCAGTATTTT	CASSLGREDTQYF